Described below is a single T cell receptor (beta chain) sequence and its context. Assay used: immunoSEQ multiplex PCR; TCRdb lists only in-frame clones, some missing. Of roughly 99,000 clones listed, around 86% are singletons. This entry is derived from a study of preoperative IRX-2 immunotherapy in early breast cancer. Treatment: preoperative locoregional IRX-2 cytokine immunotherapy. Patients received preoperative, locoregional IRX-2 cytokine immunotherapy in a phase Ib study. The CDR3 length is 16 residues. Germline CDR1 and CDR2: MNHNS and SASEGT. The germline V and J ends were trimmed by 1 base and 9 bases, with 16 bases remaining between them.

Material: tumor tissue, obtained after IRX-2 immunotherapy. This chain joins TRBV6-1 and TRBJ1-6; a possible D gene is TRBD1 (5 bases). This TCR derives from a human donor with breast cancer. CDR3 region: CASSEGIGTPSSPLHF. For the CDR3, the DNA is TGTGCCAGCAGTGAAGGGATTGGGACGCCGAGTTCACCCCTCCACTTT.